One and the same sample provided the 27 T cell receptor beta chains below, sequenced in a study of OX40 agonist ivuxolimab in advanced cancers. Assay: immunoSEQ multiplex PCR; the TCRdb copy retains only in-frame clones and omits some. Of about 120,000 clones detected, 85% to 90% appear once; the ten largest clones hold around 0.53%. The sequencing here drew on CD4+ or CD8+ T cells sorted from blood, taken in a trial of the OX40 agonist ivuxolimab. The receptors were sampled from an adult with an advanced solid tumor such as melanoma, head and neck, liver or kidney cancer.

This chain links TRBV7-2 with TRBJ2-4; 16 bases align to TRBD2. V shed 5 bases and J 9 bases; nucleotides not matched to a gene: 10. The CDR3 has 17 residues. CDR1 SGHTA and CDR2 FQGNSA come from the germline V gene. The CDR3 coding sequence is TGTGCCAGCAGCACATCCGGGACTAGCGGGGGGGCCCGCATTCAGTACTTC. Translation: CASSTSGTSGGARIQYF.

The count of this clone is one. This chain joins TRBV28 and TRBJ1-1; D may be TRBD1 (5 bases). This CDR3 has 11 residues. V was clipped by 8 bases and J by 10 bases, with 14 bases between them. Germline lookup yields CDR1 MDHEN and CDR2 SYDVKM. The CDR3 spells CASRSGTRAFF. The CDR3 DNA reads TGTGCCAGCCGATCCGGGACCCGAGCTTTCTTT.

The V gene is TRBV10-3, the J gene TRBJ1-4, with 9 bases fitting TRBD1. Per the germline V gene, CDR1 is ENHRY and CDR2 is SYGVKD. V gave up 7 bases and J gave up 6 bases; unmatched junction bases: 6. The CDR3 contains 14 residues. CDR3 amino acids: CAIKRDREDEKLFF. The CDR3 nucleotides read TGTGCCATCAAAAGGGACAGGGAGGATGAAAAACTGTTTTTT.

This clone was counted only a few times. This chain connects TRBV30 to TRBJ1-3; D uncertain. The CDR3 is 13 residues long. Germline V lookup: CDR1 GTSNPN, CDR2 SVGIG (reference sequence). V was trimmed by 4 bases and J by 3 bases, leaving 10 bases between them. The CDR3 loop reads CAWTWVGGNTIYF. The CDR3 DNA is TGTGCCTGGACCTGGGTTGGTGGAAACACCATATATTTT.

CDR3 nucleotide sequence: TGTGCCAGCAGTACTGGACATTTGAACACTGAAGCTTTCTTT. Encoded protein: CASSTGHLNTEAFF. The rearrangement uses TRBV6-6 and TRBJ1-1, with D perhaps TRBD1 (5 bases). Germline loops: CDR1 MNHNY, CDR2 SVGAGI (reference sequence). This CDR3 contains 14 residues. Trimming stripped 5 bases from V and 0 bases from J, with 10 bases between.

The chain links TRBV5-3 to TRBJ2-7, with D maybe TRBD2 (5 bases). TRBV5-3 is placed among ORFs of uncertain function. This CDR3 comprises 15 residues. The V end was cut by 6 bases, the J end by 6 bases, with 22 bases between. The chain's CDR3 is CARMGIGALEGEQYF. The CDR3 nucleotides are TGTGCCAGAATGGGGATAGGAGCGCTTGAGGGCGAGCAGTACTTC.

The chain couples TRBV30 to TRBJ2-1, with D possibly being TRBD1 (6 bases). The CDR3 runs to 12 residues. Germline-derived CDR1 and CDR2 are GTSNPN and SVGIG (reference sequence). V was cut by 2 bases and J by 9 bases, with 11 bases left in between. The CDR3 loop is CAWSSQGSEQFF. The CDR3 DNA follows: TGTGCCTGGAGTTCGCAGGGGTCTGAGCAGTTCTTC.

The V and J genes are TRBV7-3 and TRBJ2-5, with 11 bases aligning to TRBD2. The CDR3 totals 16 residues. Losses at the gene ends were 2 bases for V and 5 bases for J; bases not matched to a gene: 7. Per the germline V gene, CDR1 is SGHTA and CDR2 is FQGTGA. The CDR3, as DNA: TGTGCCAGCAGCTTAGCTAGCGGGGGGACGCTTGAGACCCAGTACTTC. Protein: CASSLASGGTLETQYF.

The CDR3 protein is CASSPSGITDTQYF. The CDR3, as DNA: TGTGCCAGCTCACCATCGGGGATCACAGATACGCAGTATTTT. V and J are TRBV18 and TRBJ2-3, with D maybe TRBD2 (5 bases). Germline values: CDR1 KGHSH, CDR2 LQKENI. This CDR3 has 14 amino acids. V was shortened by 2 bases and J by 2 bases, with 8 bases between the two germline ends.

This chain links TRBV7-8 with TRBJ2-5; D gene ambiguous. The V and J ends lost 5 bases and 2 bases respectively, with 18 bases between them. From germline, CDR1 is SGHVS and CDR2 FQNEAQ. The CDR3 totals 16 residues. CDR3 coding DNA: TGTGCCAGCAGCCCCTCCGGACGGAGATCACAAGAGACCCAGTACTTC. This translates into CASSPSGRRSQETQYF.

The chain combines TRBV30 with TRBJ2-4, with 8 nucleotides matching TRBD1. The CDR3 runs to 13 residues. Germline CDR1 GTSNPN, CDR2 SVGIG (reference sequence). After removal of 5 bases from V and 2 bases from J, the junction contained 2 bases not matched to a gene. The CDR3 here is CAWGTGTKNIQYF. In nucleotides, the CDR3 is TGTGCCTGGGGGACAGGTACCAAAAACATTCAGTACTTC. The whole variable domain, filled in from reference TRBV30 and TRBJ2-4, reads SQTIHQWPATLVQPVGSPLSLECTVEGTSNPNLYWYRQAAGRGLQLLFYSVGIGQISSEVPQNLSASRPQDRQFILSSKKLLLSDSGFYLCAWGTGTKNIQYFGAGTRLSVL.

The V gene is TRBV11-2, the J gene TRBJ2-7, with 8 nucleotides matching TRBD1. Germline V gene data show CDR1 as SGHAT and CDR2 as FQNNGV. Germline trimming cut 5 bases from V and 3 bases from J; bases unmatched to any gene: 12. The CDR3 spans 16 residues. The CDR3 is CASSGVRDRSIYEQYF. CDR3 nucleotides: TGTGCCAGCAGCGGCGTCCGGGACAGGAGTATCTACGAGCAGTACTTC.

The chain recombines TRBV29-1 with TRBJ2-3; 10 bases map to TRBD2. The CDR3 has 15 amino acids. Germline values: CDR1 SQVTM, CDR2 ANQGSEA. V lost 7 bases and J lost 2; bases outside the gene matches: 9. The CDR3 bases are TGCAGCGCGACCTTAGCGGGGGGTTACACAGATACGCAGTATTTT. Encoded protein: CSATLAGGYTDTQYF.

Here the CDR3 reads CASSYYGYTF. The CDR3 DNA is TGTGCCAGTAGCTACTATGGCTACACCTTC. The rearrangement joins TRBV19 to TRBJ1-2; D not certain. CDR1 and CDR2 (germline): LNHDA, SQIVND (reference sequence). The CDR3 contains 10 residues. Trimming took off 6 bases at V and 3 bases at J, with 2 bases between the two ends.

The chain uses TRBV6-5 and TRBJ2-1; 8 bases fit TRBD2. Trimming at V came to 9 bases and at J to 4 bases, leaving 5 bases not matched to a gene. CDR1 MNHEY and CDR2 SVGAGI come from the germline V gene. The CDR3 runs to 13 residues. CDR3 sequence reads: CASGAGEYNEQFF. The CDR3 nucleotides are TGTGCCAGTGGAGCGGGGGAGTACAATGAGCAGTTCTTC.

The V and J genes are TRBV9 and TRBJ2-7; the match to TRBD2 covers 9 bases. Looked up from germline, CDR1 is SGDLS and CDR2 is YYNGEE. CDR3 length: 16 amino acids. V shed 2 bases, J shed 4 bases, and the junction held 10 bases outside the gene matches. The chain's CDR3 is CASSVSAGGGLYEQYF. CDR3 bases: TGTGCCAGCAGCGTCTCAGCGGGGGGAGGGCTTTACGAGCAGTACTTC.

This chain uses TRBV7-9 with TRBJ1-3, with no clear D. CDR1 and CDR2 from the germline V gene are SEHNR and FQNEAQ (reference sequence). The CDR3 totals 13 residues. V lost 6 bases to trimming and J lost 4 bases, with 10 bases between them. Here the CDR3 reads CASSSELGNTIYF. CDR3 in DNA: TGTGCCAGCAGTTCAGAACTCGGAAACACCATATATTTT.

The chain couples TRBV5-6 to TRBJ1-2; 8 bases are shared with TRBD1. CDR1 is SGHDT and CDR2 is YYEEEE in the germline V gene. J gave up 4 bases and V 3 bases, and 8 bases lay outside the gene matches. The CDR3 extends over 15 amino acids. CDR3 in amino acids: CASSYQGAQGYGYTF. The CDR3 DNA is TGTGCCAGCAGCTACCAGGGGGCGCAGGGCTATGGCTACACCTTC.

As for this clone: This sample includes further DNA sequences coding for the same CDR3. The V call is TRBV7-2, the J call TRBJ2-1; 7 bases fit TRBD1. CDR1 SGHTA and CDR2 FQGNSA come from the germline V gene. The CDR3 is 14 amino acids. V shed 1 base and J 10 bases; nucleotides not matched to a gene: 7. The CDR3 loop reads CASSLGQGQGEQFF. Here the CDR3 DNA reads TGTGCCAGCAGCTTAGGACAGGGTCAGGGGGAGCAGTTCTTC.

This sequence joins TRBV6-6 and TRBJ2-5, with a weak D call TRBD2 (5 bases). In germline, CDR1 is MNHNY, CDR2 SVGAGI (reference sequence). V lost 7 bases and J lost 8, with 11 bases in between. The CDR3 runs to 11 residues. The CDR3 DNA reads TGTGCCAGCACTCACGGGGAAACCCAGTACTTC. This gives the protein CASTHGETQYF.

This clone was observed a few times. The rearrangement uses TRBV30 and TRBJ1-2, with D hard to call. Germline CDR1 is GTSNPN and CDR2 is SVGIG (reference sequence). The CDR3 is 11 amino acids. V lost 2 bases, J lost 1 base, and 2 bases lay in between. CDR3 nucleotides: TGTGCCTGGAGTCTTAACTATGGCTACACCTTC. Its protein is CAWSLNYGYTF.

The chain couples TRBV7-2 to TRBJ2-7; TRBD2 aligns across 11 bases. Germline loops: CDR1 SGHTA, CDR2 FQGNSA. Losses at the gene ends were 6 bases for V and 0 bases for J; bases not matched to a gene: 4. This CDR3 is 15 amino acids long. The CDR3, as DNA: TGTGCCAGCAGTGCTAGCGGGGGGAGCTCCTACGAGCAGTACTTC. This sequence encodes CASSASGGSSYEQYF. The complete variable domain, with remaining parts taken from reference TRBV7-2 and TRBJ2-7, reads GAGVSQSPSNKVTEKGKDVELRCDPISGHTALYWYRQSLGQGLEFLIYFQGNSAPDKSGLPSDRFSAERTGGSVSTLTIQRTQQEDSAVYLCASSASGGSSYEQYFGPGTRLTVT.

The chain is built from TRBV13 and TRBJ1-4; the match to TRBD1 covers 9 bases. Looked up from germline, CDR1 is PRHDT and CDR2 is FYEKMQ (reference sequence). The ends lost 3 bases at V and 8 bases at J; junction bases unmatched: 7. The length of the CDR3 is 15 residues. As DNA, the CDR3 is TGTGCCAGCAGCTTCACAGGGGGCGATTGGGAAAAACTGTTTTTT. Amino acid sequence: CASSFTGGDWEKLFF.

The gene calls are TRBV11-3 and TRBJ1-3; D is uncertain. The CDR3 has 14 amino acids. Germline CDR1 is SGHNT and CDR2 is YENEEA. The V end lost 8 bases, the J end lost 2 bases, and 13 bases lay between the germline ends. CDR3 in DNA: TGTGCCAGCTCGGAGGGAGTCCCTGGAAACACCATATATTTT. The encoded protein is CASSEGVPGNTIYF.

V usage is TRBV5-6 and J usage is TRBJ2-2, with D uncertain. V lost 0 bases, J lost 6 bases, and 0 bases lay in between. Germline values: CDR1 SGHDT, CDR2 YYEEEE. CDR3 size: 11 residues. The CDR3 reads CASSLAGELFF. CDR3 DNA sequence: TGTGCCAGCAGCTTGGCCGGGGAGCTGTTTTTT.

V and J are TRBV6-5 and TRBJ1-2, with D hard to call. Germline values: CDR1 MNHEY, CDR2 SVGAGI. The CDR3 is made up of 14 amino acids. V was clipped by 7 bases and J by 4 bases, with 16 bases between them. For the CDR3, the DNA is TGTGCCAGCACCACGGCAGCCGTCTCCTATGGCTACACCTTC. Translation: CASTTAAVSYGYTF.

This clone was detected only once. V is TRBV7-9 and J is TRBJ1-1; tentative D call: TRBD1 (6 bases). CDR3 length: 15 amino acids. Germline loops: CDR1 SEHNR, CDR2 FQNEAQ (reference sequence). V lost 8 bases and J 3 bases, leaving 19 bases between the germline ends. The CDR3 sequence is CASGRDGGSDTEAFF. CDR3 bases: TGTGCCAGCGGCCGGGACGGGGGCTCGGACACTGAAGCTTTCTTT.